These 5 T cell receptor beta chains originate from one sample sequenced in a study of shared clonotypes between healthy human individuals. Clones were read by immunoSEQ multiplex PCR, and TCRdb kept only the in-frame ones, dropping some. The sample holds about 2.3 million clones, more than 80% seen once. Input material: naive CD4+ T cells from PBMCs. As for subset: CD45RA+ positively selected. The receptor source for this set is a young man in good health. Some clones in this sample may be carry-over from other donors' samples.

In regard to this clone: The same CDR3 is also encoded by other DNA sequences in this sample. The genes are TRBV28 and TRBJ2-2, with TRBD2 as a possible D gene (5 bases). Germline V gene lookup returns CDR1 MDHEN and CDR2 SYDVKM. Trimming shortened V by 0 bases and J by 3 bases, and 5 bases separated the two germline ends. CDR3 length: 14 amino acids. CDR3 DNA: TGTGCCAGCAGTTTATGGAGGGACACCGGGGAGCTGTTTTTT. It specifies CASSLWRDTGELFF.

This chain connects TRBV5-5 to TRBJ1-1, with D unclear. Trimming left V 2 bases short and J 0 bases short, with 11 bases between. The CDR3 covers 15 residues. Germline CDR1 reads SGHKS; CDR2 reads YYEKEE (reference sequence). CDR3 DNA: TGTGCCAGCAGCTTTATCGGGGATATGAACACTGAAGCTTTCTTT. Translated: CASSFIGDMNTEAFF.

This chain joins TRBV19 and TRBJ1-2; 7 nucleotides match TRBD1. Germline V CDR1 and CDR2: LNHDA, SQIVND (reference sequence). CDR3 size: 14 residues. With 5 bases clipped from V and 3 bases from J, the junction kept 6 bases outside the gene matches. The CDR3 nucleotides read TGTGCCAGTAGTGTCCGACAGGGATACTATGGCTACACCTTC. Protein sequence: CASSVRQGYYGYTF.

The chain uses TRBV6-4 and TRBJ2-1, with D perhaps TRBD2 (6 bases). The germline V and J ends were trimmed by 0 bases and 3 bases, with 12 bases remaining between them. The CDR3 covers 16 residues. Germline assignment: CDR1 MRHNA and CDR2 SNTAGT. The CDR3 nucleotides are TGTGCCAGCAGTGACTCTGGGACTTTTGGCTACAATGAGCAGTTCTTC. Its translation: CASSDSGTFGYNEQFF.

This clone was detected a few times. This chain connects TRBV15 to TRBJ1-2, with TRBD1 matching 8 bases. J gave up 13 bases and V 3 bases, and 10 bases lay outside the gene matches. CDR1 is LNHNV and CDR2 is YYDKDF in the germline V gene (reference sequence). The CDR3 covers 13 residues. CDR3: CATSSSGQAPSTF. Here the CDR3 DNA reads TGTGCCACCAGCAGTTCGGGACAGGCCCCTTCCACCTTC.